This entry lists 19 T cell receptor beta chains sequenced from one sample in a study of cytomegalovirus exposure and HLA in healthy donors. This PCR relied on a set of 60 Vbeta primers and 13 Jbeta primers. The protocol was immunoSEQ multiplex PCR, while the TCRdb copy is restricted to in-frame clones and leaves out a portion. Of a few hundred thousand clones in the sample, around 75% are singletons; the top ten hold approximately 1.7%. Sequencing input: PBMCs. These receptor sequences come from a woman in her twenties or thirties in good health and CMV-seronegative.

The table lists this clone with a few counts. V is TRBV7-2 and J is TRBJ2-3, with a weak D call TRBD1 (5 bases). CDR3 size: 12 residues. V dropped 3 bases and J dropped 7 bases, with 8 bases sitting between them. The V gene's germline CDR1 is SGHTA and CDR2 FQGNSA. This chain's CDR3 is CASSFRANTQYF. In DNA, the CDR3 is TGTGCCAGCAGCTTCAGGGCGAATACGCAGTATTTT.

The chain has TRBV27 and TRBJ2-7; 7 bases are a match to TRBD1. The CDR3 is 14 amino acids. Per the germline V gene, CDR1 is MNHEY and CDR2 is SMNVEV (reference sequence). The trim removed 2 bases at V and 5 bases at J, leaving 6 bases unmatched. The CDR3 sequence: CASSLGTTGDEQYF. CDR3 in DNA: TGTGCCAGCAGTTTAGGTACTACAGGGGACGAGCAGTACTTC.

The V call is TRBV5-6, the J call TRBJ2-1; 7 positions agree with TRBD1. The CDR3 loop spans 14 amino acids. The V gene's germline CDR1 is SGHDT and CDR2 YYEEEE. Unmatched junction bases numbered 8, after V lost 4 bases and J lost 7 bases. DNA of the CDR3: TGTGCCAGCAGCCCGGGACAGCCTCAGAATGAGCAGTTCTTC. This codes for CASSPGQPQNEQFF. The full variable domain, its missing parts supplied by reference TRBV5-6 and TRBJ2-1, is DAGVTQSPTHLIKTRGQQVTLRCSPKSGHDTVSWYQQALGQGPQFIFQYYEEEERQRGNFPDRFSGHQFPNYSSELNVNALLLGDSALYLCASSPGQPQNEQFFGPGTRLTVL.

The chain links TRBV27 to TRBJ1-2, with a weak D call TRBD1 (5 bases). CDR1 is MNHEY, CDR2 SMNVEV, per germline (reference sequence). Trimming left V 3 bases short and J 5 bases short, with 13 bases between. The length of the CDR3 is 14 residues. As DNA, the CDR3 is TGTGCCAGCAGTTTGGGGCAGGGACTTTATGGCTACACCTTC. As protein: CASSLGQGLYGYTF.

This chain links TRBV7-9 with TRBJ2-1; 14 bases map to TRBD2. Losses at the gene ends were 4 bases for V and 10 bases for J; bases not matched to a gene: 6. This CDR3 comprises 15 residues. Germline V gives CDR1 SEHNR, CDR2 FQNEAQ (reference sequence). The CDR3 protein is CASSSGLAGVSEQFF. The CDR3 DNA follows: TGTGCCAGCAGCTCGGGACTAGCGGGAGTGTCGGAGCAGTTCTTC.

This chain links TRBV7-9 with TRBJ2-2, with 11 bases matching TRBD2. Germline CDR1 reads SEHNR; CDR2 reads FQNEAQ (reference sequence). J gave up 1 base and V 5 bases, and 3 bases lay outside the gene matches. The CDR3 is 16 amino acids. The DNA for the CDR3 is TGTGCCAGCAGCACTAGCGGGGGAAAGAACACCGGGGAGCTGTTTTTT. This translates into CASSTSGGKNTGELFF.

CDR3 residues: CAWREVGGENQPQHF. CDR3 in DNA: TGTGCCTGGAGAGAGGTAGGGGGGGAAAATCAGCCCCAGCATTTT. This chain uses TRBV30 with TRBJ1-5; possibly TRBD1 for D (6 bases). This CDR3 is built from 15 residues. The germline gives CDR1 GTSNPN, CDR2 SVGIG (reference sequence). V was clipped by 3 bases and J by 4 bases, with 16 bases between them.

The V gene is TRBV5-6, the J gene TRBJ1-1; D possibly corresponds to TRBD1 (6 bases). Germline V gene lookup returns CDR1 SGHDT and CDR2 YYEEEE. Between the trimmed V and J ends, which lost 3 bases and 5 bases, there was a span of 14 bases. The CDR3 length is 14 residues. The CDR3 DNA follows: TGTGCCAGCAGCTCTACCGGGACAAGGACTGAAGCTTTCTTT. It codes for CASSSTGTRTEAFF. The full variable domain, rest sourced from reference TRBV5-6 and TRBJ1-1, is DAGVTQSPTHLIKTRGQQVTLRCSPKSGHDTVSWYQQALGQGPQFIFQYYEEEERQRGNFPDRFSGHQFPNYSSELNVNALLLGDSALYLCASSSTGTRTEAFFGQGTRLTVV.

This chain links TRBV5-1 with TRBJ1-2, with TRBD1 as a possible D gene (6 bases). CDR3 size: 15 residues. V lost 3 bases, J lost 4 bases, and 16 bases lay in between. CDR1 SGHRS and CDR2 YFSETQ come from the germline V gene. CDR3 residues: CASSSNPGQGYGYTF. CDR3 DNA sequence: TGCGCCAGCAGCTCAAACCCGGGACAAGGCTATGGCTACACCTTC.

The CDR3 reads CATSTPQGLAGEGSYEQYF. The CDR3 DNA is TGTGCCACCAGCACTCCCCAAGGTCTAGCGGGAGAAGGGTCCTACGAGCAGTACTTC. V and J are TRBV15 and TRBJ2-7; 10 bases line up with TRBD2. The ends lost 4 bases at V and 1 base at J; junction bases unmatched: 16. Germline V CDR1 and CDR2: LNHNV, YYDKDF (reference sequence). The length of the CDR3 is 19 residues.

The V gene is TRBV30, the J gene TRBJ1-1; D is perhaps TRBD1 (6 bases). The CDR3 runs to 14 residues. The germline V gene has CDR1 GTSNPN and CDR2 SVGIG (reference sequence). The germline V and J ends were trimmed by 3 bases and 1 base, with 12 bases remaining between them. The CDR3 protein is CAWSHRGGNTEAFF. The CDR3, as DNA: TGTGCCTGGAGCCATAGGGGGGGGAACACTGAAGCTTTCTTT.

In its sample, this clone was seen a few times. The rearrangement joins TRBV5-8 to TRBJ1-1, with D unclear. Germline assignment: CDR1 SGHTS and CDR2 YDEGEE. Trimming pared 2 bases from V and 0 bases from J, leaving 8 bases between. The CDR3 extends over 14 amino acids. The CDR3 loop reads CASSFEGMNTEAFF. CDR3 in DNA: TGTGCCAGCAGCTTTGAGGGAATGAACACTGAAGCTTTCTTT.

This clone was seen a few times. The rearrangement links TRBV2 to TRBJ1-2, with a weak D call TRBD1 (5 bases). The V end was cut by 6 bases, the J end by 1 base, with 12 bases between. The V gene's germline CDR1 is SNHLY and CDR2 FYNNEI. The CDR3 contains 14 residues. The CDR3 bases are TGTGCCAGCAGACCCCGACAGCATAACTATGGCTACACCTTC. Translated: CASRPRQHNYGYTF.

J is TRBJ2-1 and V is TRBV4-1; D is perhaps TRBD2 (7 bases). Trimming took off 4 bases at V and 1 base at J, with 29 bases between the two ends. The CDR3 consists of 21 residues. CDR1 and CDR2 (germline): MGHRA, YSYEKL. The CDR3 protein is CASSPFPGQSRRGRSYNEQFF. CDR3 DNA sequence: TGCGCCAGCAGCCCCTTTCCCGGACAGTCGAGGCGGGGGAGGTCCTACAATGAGCAGTTCTTC.

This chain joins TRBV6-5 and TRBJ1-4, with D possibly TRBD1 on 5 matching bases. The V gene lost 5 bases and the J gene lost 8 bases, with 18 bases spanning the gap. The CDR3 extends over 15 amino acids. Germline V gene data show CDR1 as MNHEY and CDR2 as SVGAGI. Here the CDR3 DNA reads TGTGCCAGCAGTGGAGGGTTAGGGGCCCAAGAAAAACTGTTTTTT. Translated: CASSGGLGAQEKLFF.

CDR3 coding DNA: TGTGCCAGCAGCTCACGCTTGGACAGGGGGCTGTCCGGGGAGCTGTTTTTT. The encoded protein is CASSSRLDRGLSGELFF. The rearrangement links TRBV11-2 to TRBJ2-2; TRBD1 agrees at 11 bases. J lost 6 bases, V lost 4 bases, and 10 bases had no gene match. This CDR3 spans 17 amino acids. Looked up from germline, CDR1 is SGHAT and CDR2 is FQNNGV.

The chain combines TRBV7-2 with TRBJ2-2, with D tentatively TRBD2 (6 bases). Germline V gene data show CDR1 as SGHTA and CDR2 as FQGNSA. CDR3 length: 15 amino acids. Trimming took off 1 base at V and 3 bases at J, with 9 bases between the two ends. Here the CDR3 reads CASSLGTSYTGELFF. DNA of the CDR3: TGTGCCAGCAGCTTAGGAACTAGCTACACCGGGGAGCTGTTTTTT.

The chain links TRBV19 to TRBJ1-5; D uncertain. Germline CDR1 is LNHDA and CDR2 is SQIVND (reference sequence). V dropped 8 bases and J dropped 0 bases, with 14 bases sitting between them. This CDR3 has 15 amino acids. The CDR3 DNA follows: TGTGCCAGTCACACAATCCAAGATAGCAATCAGCCCCAGCATTTT. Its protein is CASHTIQDSNQPQHF.

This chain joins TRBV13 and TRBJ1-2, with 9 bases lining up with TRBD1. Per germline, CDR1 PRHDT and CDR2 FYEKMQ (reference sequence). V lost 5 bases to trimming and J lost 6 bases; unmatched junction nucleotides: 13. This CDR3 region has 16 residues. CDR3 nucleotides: TGTGCCAGCAGCATATACCGGGACAGGGTTTCGGATGGCTACACCTTC. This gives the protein CASSIYRDRVSDGYTF.